A single sample is the source of the 3 T cell receptor beta chains below, sequenced in a study of cytomegalovirus exposure and HLA in healthy donors. Vbeta (60) and Jbeta (13) primers were used in the PCR. TCRdb's table, derived via immunoSEQ multiplex PCR, lists solely in-frame clones and lacks some. In the table there are approximately 140,000 clones, over 70% of which are singletons. Sequencing used PBMCs. These receptors came from a middle-aged woman in good health and CMV-seronegative.

This chain links TRBV7-3 with TRBJ2-2; D is unclear. The length of the CDR3 is 12 residues. Trimming stripped 5 bases from V and 7 bases from J, with 8 bases between. Germline values: CDR1 SGHTA, CDR2 FQGTGA. The CDR3 DNA reads as TGTGCCAGCAGCCTCTCGGGCGGGGAGCTGTTTTTT. It is translated as CASSLSGGELFF.

A single count supports this clone. The chain has TRBV5-1 and TRBJ2-5; 13 bases align to TRBD2. Germline trimming cut 0 bases from V and 3 bases from J; bases unmatched to any gene: 14. Germline V gene lookup returns CDR1 SGHRS and CDR2 YFSETQ. This CDR3 is built from 20 residues. In DNA, the CDR3 is TGCGCCAGCAGCTTGGCCGCCGGGTCTTTGACTAGCGGGGGGAAAGAGACCCAGTACTTC. Translated: CASSLAAGSLTSGGKETQYF.

Here the CDR3 DNA reads TGTGCCAGTGGTGGACAGCTAAGCTCTGGAAACACCATATATTTT. Translating gives CASGGQLSSGNTIYF. The chain has TRBV19 and TRBJ1-3, with D tentatively TRBD1 (6 bases). This CDR3 is 15 amino acids long. Trimming pared 8 bases from V and 0 bases from J, leaving 14 bases between. Germline V gene sequence: CDR1 LNHDA, CDR2 SQIVND (reference sequence). Full variable domain (remainder filled in from reference TRBV19 and TRBJ1-3): DGGITQSPKYLFRKEGQNVTLSCEQNLNHDAMYWYRQDPGQGLRLIYYSQIVNDFQKGDIAEGYSVSREKKESFPLTVTSAQKNPTAFYLCASGGQLSSGNTIYFGEGSWLTVV.